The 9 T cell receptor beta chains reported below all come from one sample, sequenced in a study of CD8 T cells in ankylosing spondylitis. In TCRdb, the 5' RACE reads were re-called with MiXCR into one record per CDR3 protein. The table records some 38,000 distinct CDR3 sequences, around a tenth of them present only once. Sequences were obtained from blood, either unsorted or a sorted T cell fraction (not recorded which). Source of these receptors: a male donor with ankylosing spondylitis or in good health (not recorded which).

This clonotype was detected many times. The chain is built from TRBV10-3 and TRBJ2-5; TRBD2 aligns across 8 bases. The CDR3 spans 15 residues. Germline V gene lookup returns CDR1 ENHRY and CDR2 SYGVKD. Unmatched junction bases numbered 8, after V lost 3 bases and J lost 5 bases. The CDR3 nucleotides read TGTGCCATCAGTGAACGAGCGGGAGTGGTGGAGACCCAGTACTTC. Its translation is CAISERAGVVETQYF.

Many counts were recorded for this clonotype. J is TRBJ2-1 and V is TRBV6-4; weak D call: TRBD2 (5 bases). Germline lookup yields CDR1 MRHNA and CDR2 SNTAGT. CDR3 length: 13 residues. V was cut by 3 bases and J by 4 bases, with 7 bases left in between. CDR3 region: CASSEAEYNEQFF. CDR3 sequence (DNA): TGTGCCAGCAGTGAAGCGGAGTACAATGAGCAGTTCTTC.

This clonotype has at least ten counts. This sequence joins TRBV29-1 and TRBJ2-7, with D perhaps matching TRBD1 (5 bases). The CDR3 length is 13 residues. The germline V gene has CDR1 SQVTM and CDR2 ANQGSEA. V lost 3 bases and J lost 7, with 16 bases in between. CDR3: CSVERTTDPEQYF. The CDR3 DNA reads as TGCAGCGTTGAGCGGACGACAGACCCAGAGCAGTACTTC.

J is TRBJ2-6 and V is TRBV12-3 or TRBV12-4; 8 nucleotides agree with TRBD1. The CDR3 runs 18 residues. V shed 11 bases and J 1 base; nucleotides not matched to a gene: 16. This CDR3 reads CAFRHGQGLKSGANVLTF. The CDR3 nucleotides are TGTGCCTTCAGACACGGACAGGGTTTGAAATCTGGGGCCAACGTCCTGACTTTC.

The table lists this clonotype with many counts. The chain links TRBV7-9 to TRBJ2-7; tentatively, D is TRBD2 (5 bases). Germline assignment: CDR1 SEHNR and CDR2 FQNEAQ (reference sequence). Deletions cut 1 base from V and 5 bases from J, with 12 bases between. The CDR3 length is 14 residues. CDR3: CASSLDGDLHEQYF. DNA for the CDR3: TGTGCCAGCAGCTTAGACGGGGATCTGCACGAGCAGTACTTC. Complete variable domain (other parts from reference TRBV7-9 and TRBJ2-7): DTGVSQNPRHKITKRGQNVTFRCDPISEHNRLYWYRQTLGQGPEFLTYFQNEAQLEKSRLLSDRFSAERPKGSFSTLEIQRTEQGDSAMYLCASSLDGDLHEQYFGPGTRLTVT.

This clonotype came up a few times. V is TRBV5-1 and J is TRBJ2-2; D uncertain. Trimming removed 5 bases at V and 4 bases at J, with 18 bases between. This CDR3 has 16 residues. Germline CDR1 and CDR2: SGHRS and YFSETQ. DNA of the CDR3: TGCGCCAGCAGTCCGGCGGCCACGACCTCCACCGGGGAGCTGTTTTTT. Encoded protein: CASSPAATTSTGELFF.

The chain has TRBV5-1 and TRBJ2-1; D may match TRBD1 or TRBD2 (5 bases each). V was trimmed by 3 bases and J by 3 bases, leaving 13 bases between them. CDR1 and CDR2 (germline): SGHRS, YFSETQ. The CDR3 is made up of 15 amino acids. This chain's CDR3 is CASSSSGTGYNEQFF. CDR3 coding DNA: TGCGCCAGCAGCTCATCCGGGACCGGCTACAATGAGCAGTTCTTC.

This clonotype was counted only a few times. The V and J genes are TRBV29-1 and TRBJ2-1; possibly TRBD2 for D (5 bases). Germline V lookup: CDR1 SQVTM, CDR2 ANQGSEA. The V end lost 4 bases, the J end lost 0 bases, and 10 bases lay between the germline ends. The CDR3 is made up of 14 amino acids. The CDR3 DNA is TGCAGCGTTGCTACGGGGAGCTCCTACAATGAGCAGTTCTTC. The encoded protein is CSVATGSSYNEQFF.

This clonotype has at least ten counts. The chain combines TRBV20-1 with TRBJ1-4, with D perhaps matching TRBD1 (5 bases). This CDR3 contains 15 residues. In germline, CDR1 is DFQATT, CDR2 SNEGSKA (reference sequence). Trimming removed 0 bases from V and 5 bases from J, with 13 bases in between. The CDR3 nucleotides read TGCAGTGCTAGAGATCCGAGACAGTCGAATGAAAAACTGTTTTTT. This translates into CSARDPRQSNEKLFF.